This record concerns one T cell receptor (beta chain) sequence. What antigen it recognizes has not been identified. Within one base of it there is no much larger clone, and no base qualities were kept. The sample's time point, from its label and the paper: baseline before oral tofacitinib. Peripheral blood and lesional scalp punch biopsies were obtained from patients with alopecia areata. PBMCs were separated by density centrifugation and stained for CD3, CD4 and CD8, after which CD4+ and CD8+ T cells were sorted on a FACSAria. This entry belongs to a study of CD8+ T cells in alopecia areata (dated by TCRdb to the late 2010s). The study in broad terms: Treated patients were enrolled in an open-label pilot trial of oral tofacitinib at 5 to 10 mg twice daily for moderate-to-severe alopecia areata. Tofacitinib was administered for 6 to 18 months, and 6 months of follow-up off drug were then conducted to assess delayed response and recurrence. The study used high-throughput TCRbeta sequencing to examine T cell clonal expansion in alopecia areata, in both the C3H/HeJ mouse model and human patients. Scalp tissue and sorted CD4+ and CD8+ peripheral blood T cells from patchy and totalis/universalis alopecia areata patients and from healthy controls were covered by human TCRbeta sequencing. Biopsies were taken from tofacitinib-treated patients at baseline and at 4 and 24 weeks of treatment, and a later scalp biopsy was taken in several of the tofacitinib-treated patients. Scalp clonality was compared across normal scalp (n=4), patchy alopecia areata scalp (n=8), and alopecia totalis/universalis scalp (n=8). RNA came from the PAXgene miRNA kit for fixed scalp, the miRNeasy kit for PBMCs, and the RNeasy kit for mouse skin. immunoSEQ multiplex PCR using 35 Vbeta forward primers and 13 Jbeta reverse primers was used to amplify TCRbeta CDR3 regions.

CDR1 and CDR2, per the germline V gene, are SGHRS and YFSETQ. V trim: 0 bases; J trim: 3 bases; unmatched bases: 6. Taken from cysteine to phenylalanine, the CDR3 has 17 residues. CDR3 DNA is the only sequence kept; it has 51 bases, read in frame from the first base. The library was prepared using the immunoSEQ multiplex PCR assay. RNA was extracted from all samples and reverse transcribed into cDNA as template for TCR sequencing. SuperScript III was used to make first-strand cDNA, primed with a 2:1 mix of oligo-dT and random hexamers. Amplification bias was assessed with a synthetic immune receptor repertoire, and residual bias was removed computationally. On the study's bioinformatics: Raw reads were preprocessed for error removal, and CDR3 was defined according to IMGT conventions as running from the conserved cysteine to phenylalanine. Clonality was computed as 1 minus the Shannon entropy, with the entropy normalized by log2 of the number of productive unique TCRs. Whether scalp clones were CD4 or CD8 was inferred by matching scalp TCRbeta sequences against CD4 and CD8 repertoires sorted from blood. Held by TCRdb, this immuneACCESS table contains in-frame sequences only and omits some clones. Under half of the omission traces to an unresolved V gene where checked; the cause of the rest is unknown. That table is the source of V, J and clone size, and D and trimming were worked out from the DNA. The sample includes about 140,000 clones, with 40% to 65% observed a single time. The ten most abundant clones make up roughly 0.9% of the sample.

The full study reports these points: Lesional scalp, especially in alopecia totalis/universalis, showed higher clonality and more expanded CD8+ clones than normal scalp, suggesting antigenic drive. TCR sequences shared between patients were less clear than in mice, possibly partly because of HLA diversity in the patient population. Unlike mouse skin, where gammadelta T cells dominate, normal human skin contains resident alphabeta T cells that get sequenced too, which complicates analysis of the scalp TCR repertoire.

This specimen consisted of CD4+ T cells sorted from blood, obtained at week 0. This receptor chain uses TRBV5-1 and TRBJ2-6; the junction holds 7 bases that match TRBD1. The TCR was taken from a human donor with alopecia areata. The encoded CDR3 is CASSLVSGGGGANVLTF. At the DNA level, the sequence is TGCGCCAGCAGCTTGGTGTCAGGGGGTGGTGGGGCCAACGTCCTGACTTTC.